The 6 T cell receptor beta chains presented below share a single source sample, sequenced in a study of blood T cell repertoires in COVID-19. Only in-frame clones appear in the TCRdb table, and some are missing; sequencing was by immunoSEQ multiplex PCR. The sample shows approximately 300,000 clones, 75% to 90% of them seen only once. Sequencing used peripheral blood. These receptors were taken from a man younger than 35 with active or convalescent COVID-19.

The chain carries TRBV28 and TRBJ2-1; 8 bases map to TRBD2. Germline loops: CDR1 MDHEN, CDR2 SYDVKM. The V segment lost 8 bases and the J segment 6 bases; nucleotides outside the gene matches: 9. CDR3 length: 14 amino acids. This chain's CDR3 is CASGLAGSLNEQFF. For the CDR3, the DNA is TGTGCCAGCGGATTAGCGGGGAGCCTCAATGAGCAGTTCTTC.

The chain has TRBV7-8 and TRBJ2-1; 13 nucleotides agree with TRBD2. The CDR3 is made up of 17 amino acids. With V trimmed by 0 bases and J by 12 bases, 11 bases remained unmatched. Germline-derived CDR1 and CDR2 are SGHVS and FQNEAQ. This CDR3 is CASSLAMEGLAGFLQFF. CDR3 in DNA: TGTGCCAGCAGCTTAGCGATGGAGGGACTAGCGGGGTTCTTGCAGTTCTTC.

The chain joins TRBV3-1 (or the pseudogene TRBV3-2) to TRBJ2-7, with D unclear. The V and J ends lost 6 bases and 6 bases respectively, with 15 bases between them. The CDR3 has 13 amino acids. Germline V gene data show CDR1 as LGHDT and CDR2 as YNNKEL (reference sequence). The CDR3 DNA is TGTGCCAGCAGATACTCCTACTTCACCGAGCAGTACTTC. Amino acids: CASRYSYFTEQYF.

This rearrangement joins TRBV19 to TRBJ1-2; TRBD1 might be the D (5 bases). Germline V gene sequence: CDR1 LNHDA, CDR2 SQIVND (reference sequence). The CDR3 is made up of 15 amino acids. V was shortened by 6 bases and J by 2 bases, with 16 bases between the two germline ends. The CDR3, as DNA: TGTGCCAGTAGCCGGGGGGATGCACTCAACTATGGCTACACCTTC. Protein: CASSRGDALNYGYTF.

This clone was counted a few times. The V gene is TRBV29-1, the J gene TRBJ2-7; D may be TRBD1 (6 bases). The CDR3 has 13 residues. Germline V gene sequence: CDR1 SQVTM, CDR2 ANQGSEA. V gave up 1 base and J gave up 3 bases, with 10 bases separating them. DNA of the CDR3: TGCAGCGTTGAAGTAGGGGGTCTCTACGAGCAGTACTTC. This encodes CSVEVGGLYEQYF.

V is TRBV7-2 and J is TRBJ2-1; unclear D gene. V was shortened by 2 bases and J by 9 bases, with 14 bases between the two germline ends. The CDR3 consists of 14 residues. Per germline, CDR1 SGHTA and CDR2 FQGNSA. Here the CDR3 reads CASSLNSPPGEQFF. As DNA, the CDR3 is TGTGCCAGCAGCTTAAATTCCCCACCGGGTGAGCAGTTCTTC.